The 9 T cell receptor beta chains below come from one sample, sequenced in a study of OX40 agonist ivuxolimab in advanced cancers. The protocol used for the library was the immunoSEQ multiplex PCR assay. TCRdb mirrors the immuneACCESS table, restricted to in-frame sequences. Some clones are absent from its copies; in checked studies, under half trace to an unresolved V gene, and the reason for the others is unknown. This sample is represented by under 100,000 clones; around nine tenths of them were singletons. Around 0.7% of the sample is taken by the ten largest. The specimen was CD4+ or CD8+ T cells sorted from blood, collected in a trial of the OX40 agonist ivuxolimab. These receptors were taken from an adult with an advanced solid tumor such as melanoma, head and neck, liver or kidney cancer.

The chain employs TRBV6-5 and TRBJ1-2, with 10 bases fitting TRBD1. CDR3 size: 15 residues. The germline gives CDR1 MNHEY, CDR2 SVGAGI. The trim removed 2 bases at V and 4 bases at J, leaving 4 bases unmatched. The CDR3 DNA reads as TGTGCCAGCAGTTACCTGACAGGGGGCGTCTATGGCTACACCTTC. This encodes CASSYLTGGVYGYTF.

The DNA of the CDR3 is TGTGCCAGCTCCACATGGCCTACTTATGATGGCTACACCTTC. Translation gives CASSTWPTYDGYTF. The chain joins TRBV7-9 to TRBJ1-2, with unresolved D. There are 14 residues in the CDR3. The germline V and J ends were trimmed by 8 bases and 6 bases, with 19 bases remaining between them. Germline V gene lookup returns CDR1 SEHNR and CDR2 FQNEAQ (reference sequence).

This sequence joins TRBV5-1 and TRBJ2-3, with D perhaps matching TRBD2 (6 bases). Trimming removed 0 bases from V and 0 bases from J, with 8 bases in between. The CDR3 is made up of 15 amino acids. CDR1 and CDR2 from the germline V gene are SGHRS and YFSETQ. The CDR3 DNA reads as TGCGCCAGCAGCTTGGTACTAGCTAGCACAGATACGCAGTATTTT. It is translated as CASSLVLASTDTQYF.

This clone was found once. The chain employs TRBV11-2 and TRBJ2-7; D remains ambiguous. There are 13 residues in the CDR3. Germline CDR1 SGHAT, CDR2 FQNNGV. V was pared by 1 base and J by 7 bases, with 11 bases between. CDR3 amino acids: CASSLGRDVEQYF. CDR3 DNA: TGTGCCAGCAGCTTAGGTAGGGATGTAGAGCAGTACTTC.

The CDR3 nucleotides read TGCAGCTACGAGCCGGGGCTGGGCCGGGGGGGAGAGACCCAGTACTTC. Translating gives CSYEPGLGRGGETQYF. The rearrangement joins TRBV29-1 to TRBJ2-5; 8 nucleotides line up with TRBD2. CDR1 is SQVTM, CDR2 ANQGSEA, per germline. The V gene end was trimmed by 8 bases and the J gene end by 4 bases; junction bases not matched to a gene: 18. The CDR3 is 16 amino acids.

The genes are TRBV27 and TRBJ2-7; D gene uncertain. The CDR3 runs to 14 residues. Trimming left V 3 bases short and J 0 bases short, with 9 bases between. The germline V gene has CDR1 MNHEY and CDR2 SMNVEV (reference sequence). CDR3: CASSFHRFSYEQYF. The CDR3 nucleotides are TGTGCCAGCAGTTTCCATCGTTTCTCCTACGAGCAGTACTTC.

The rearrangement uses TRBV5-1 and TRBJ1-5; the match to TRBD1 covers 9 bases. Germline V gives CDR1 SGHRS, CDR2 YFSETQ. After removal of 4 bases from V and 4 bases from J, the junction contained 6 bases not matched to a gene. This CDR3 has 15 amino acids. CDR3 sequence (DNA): TGCGCCAGCAGCCCCCGGACAGGGGCGAATCAGCCCCAGCATTTT. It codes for CASSPRTGANQPQHF.

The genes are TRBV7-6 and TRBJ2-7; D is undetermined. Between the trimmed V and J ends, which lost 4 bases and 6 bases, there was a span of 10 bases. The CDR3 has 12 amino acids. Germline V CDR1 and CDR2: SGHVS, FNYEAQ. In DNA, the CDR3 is TGTGCCAGCAGCTCGTGGGTGGGCGAGCAGTACTTC. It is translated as CASSSWVGEQYF. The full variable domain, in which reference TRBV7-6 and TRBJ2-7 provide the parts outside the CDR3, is GAGVSQSPRYKVTKRGQDVALRCDPISGHVSLYWYRQALGQGPEFLTYFNYEAQQDKSGLPNDRFSAERPEGSISTLTIQRTEQRDSAMYRCASSSWVGEQYFGPGTRLTVT.

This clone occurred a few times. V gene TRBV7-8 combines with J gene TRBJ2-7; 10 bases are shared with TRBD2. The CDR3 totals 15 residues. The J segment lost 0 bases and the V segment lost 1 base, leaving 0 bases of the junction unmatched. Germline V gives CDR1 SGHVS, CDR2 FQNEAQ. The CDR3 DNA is TGTGCCAGCAGCTTAGAGCGGGAGGGCTCCTACGAGCAGTACTTC. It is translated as CASSLEREGSYEQYF.